The 9 T cell receptor beta chains below come from one sample, sequenced in a study of blood T cells in healthy people across ages. A J-beta primer mix and a sample-barcoded 5' primer were used in a second PCR of roughly 6 to 12 cycles. A single record per CDR3 protein comes from TCRdb applying MiXCR to the 5' RACE reads. The sample lists some 750,000 distinct CDR3 sequences; 20% to 25% were seen once. Input material: blood. The source of these receptors is a man aged 65-85 years in good health.

The chain has TRBV5-1 and TRBJ2-2; 8 bases fit TRBD1. V was pared by 4 bases and J by 2 bases, with 13 bases of the junction left unmatched. This CDR3 is built from 18 residues. Germline CDR1 and CDR2: SGHRS and YFSETQ. The CDR3 is CASSLTSPGQANTGELFF. CDR3 DNA sequence: TGCGCCAGCAGCCTTACGTCGCCGGGACAGGCTAACACCGGGGAGCTGTTTTTT.

This clonotype has just a few counts. This sequence joins TRBV12-3 or TRBV12-4 and TRBJ2-7; weak D call: TRBD2 (6 bases). This CDR3 contains 14 residues. The V end lost 6 bases, the J end lost 6 bases, and 18 bases lay between the germline ends. DNA of the CDR3: TGTGCCAGCAGCCACCAGGACGGGGGACTCGAGCAGTACTTC. Translation gives CASSHQDGGLEQYF.

The chain joins TRBV3-1 to TRBJ2-1, with D uncertain. V dropped 4 bases and J dropped 0 bases, with 10 bases sitting between them. The CDR3 extends over 15 amino acids. Germline V CDR1 and CDR2: LGHDT, YNNKEL (reference sequence). This CDR3 reads CASSRSRSSYNEQFF. CDR3 bases: TGTGCCAGCAGCCGTTCGCGGAGCTCCTACAATGAGCAGTTCTTC.

This clonotype was picked up a small number of times. This chain joins TRBV5-1 and TRBJ1-1; D is ambiguous. Trimming took off 4 bases at V and 1 base at J, with 11 bases between the two ends. CDR3 length: 14 amino acids. Germline CDR1 and CDR2: SGHRS and YFSETQ. CDR3 sequence reads: CASSKKVENTEAFF. The DNA for the CDR3 is TGCGCCAGCAGCAAGAAGGTGGAGAACACTGAAGCTTTCTTT.

This clonotype came up once. The chain uses TRBV12-3 or TRBV12-4 and TRBJ1-1, with a tentative D call TRBD1 (5 bases). V shed 1 base and J shed 5 bases, with 14 bases lying between them. This CDR3 is built from 15 residues. CDR3 protein: CASSLGGGDQTEAFF. The CDR3 DNA reads TGTGCCAGCAGTTTAGGGGGGGGGGACCAAACTGAAGCTTTCTTT.

With respect to this clonotype: The junction shows a germline mismatch at one end, possibly a read error. The chain joins TRBV5-6 to TRBJ1-1; unclear D gene. This CDR3 comprises 14 residues. Germline values: CDR1 SGHDT, CDR2 YYEEEE. The CDR3 nucleotides are TGTGCTAGCAGCTTGGTTGCGGGGTGGACTGAAGCTTTCTTT. It translates to CASSLVAGWTEAFF.

This clonotype was observed a few times. CDR3 loop: CASSQRLEGVISYGYTF. The CDR3, as DNA: TGTGCCAGCAGCCAAAGACTGGAGGGGGTTATAAGCTATGGCTACACCTTC. The chain carries TRBV5-6 and TRBJ1-2; TRBD1 is a possible D gene (6 bases). CDR1 SGHDT and CDR2 YYEEEE come from the germline V gene. The V and J ends lost 4 bases and 4 bases respectively, with 23 bases between them. This CDR3 region has 17 residues.

The V and J genes are TRBV20-1 and TRBJ2-1; D remains ambiguous. The DNA end is more similar to TRBJ2-7, so the J call may be wrong. Looked up from germline, CDR1 is DFQATT and CDR2 is SNEGSKA (reference sequence). This CDR3 is built from 13 residues. This CDR3 is CSASFSTTYEQYF. In nucleotides, the CDR3 is TGCAGTGCTAGTTTCTCCACCACCTACGAGCAGTACTTC.

The chain links TRBV29-1 to TRBJ2-5; 9 bases agree with TRBD1. The CDR3 is made up of 18 amino acids. Trimming cost V 7 bases and J 5 bases; bases outside gene matches: 23. Germline loops: CDR1 SQVTM, CDR2 ANQGSEA. The CDR3 DNA reads as TGCAGCGGGGTCTGGTGGGACAGGGCAGGACGGCAAGACGAGACCCAGTACTTC. This encodes CSGVWWDRAGRQDETQYF.